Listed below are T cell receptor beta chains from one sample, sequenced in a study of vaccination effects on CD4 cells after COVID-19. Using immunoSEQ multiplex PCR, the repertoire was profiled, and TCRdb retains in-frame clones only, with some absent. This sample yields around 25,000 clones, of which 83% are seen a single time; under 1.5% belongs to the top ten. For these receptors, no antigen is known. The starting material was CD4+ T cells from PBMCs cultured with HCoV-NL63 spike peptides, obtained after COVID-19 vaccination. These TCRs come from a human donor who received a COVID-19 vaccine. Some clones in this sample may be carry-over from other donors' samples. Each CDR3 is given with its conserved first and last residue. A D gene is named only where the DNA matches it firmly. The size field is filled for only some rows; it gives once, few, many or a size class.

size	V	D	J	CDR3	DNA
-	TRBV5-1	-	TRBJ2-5	CASSLVGGQETQYF	TGCGCCAGCAGCTTGGTGGGTGGCCAGGAGACCCAGTACTTC
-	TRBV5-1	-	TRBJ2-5	CASSLVGPRGEETQYF	TGCGCCAGCAGCTTGGTAGGACCCAGAGGAGAAGAGACCCAGTACTTC
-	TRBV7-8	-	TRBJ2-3	CASSLVLSVDTQYF	TGTGCCAGCAGCTTAGTCCTCTCTGTAGATACGCAGTATTTT
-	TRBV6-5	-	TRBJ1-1	CASSYWGAGAGTEAFF	TGTGCCAGCAGTTACTGGGGCGCGGGGGCTGGCACTGAAGCTTTCTTT
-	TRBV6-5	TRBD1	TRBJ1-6	CASSYGDRGSPLHF	TGTGCCAGCAGTTATGGGGACAGGGGTTCACCCCTCCACTTT
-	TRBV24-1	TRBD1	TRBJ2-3	CATSDPQGQGTDTQYF	TGTGCCACCAGTGATCCTCAGGGACAGGGAACAGATACGCAGTATTTT
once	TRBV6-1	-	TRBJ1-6	CASSEGRQGVWNSPLHF	TGTGCCAGCAGTGAAGGAAGGCAGGGTGTTTGGAATTCACCCCTCCACTTT
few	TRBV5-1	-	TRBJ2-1	CASSLSSNNEQFF	TGCGCCAGCAGCTTGTCCAGCAACAATGAGCAGTTCTTC
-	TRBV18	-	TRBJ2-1	CASSETTTTGLEQFF	TGTGCCAGCTCAGAAACTACAACGACAGGACTTGAGCAGTTCTTC
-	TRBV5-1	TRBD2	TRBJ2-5	CASSLMGGEETQYF	TGCGCCAGCAGCTTGATGGGGGGGGAAGAGACCCAGTACTTC
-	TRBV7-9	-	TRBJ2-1	CASSLLGGTYNEQFF	TGTGCCAGCAGCCTGCTGGGGGGTACTTACAATGAGCAGTTCTTC
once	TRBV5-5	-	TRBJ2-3	CASSLAGNTDTQYF	TGTGCCAGCAGCTTGGCGGGTAACACAGATACGCAGTATTTT
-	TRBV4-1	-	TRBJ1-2	CASSQGGSPGGYTF	TGCGCCAGCAGCCAAGGGGGTTCCCCGGGAGGCTACACCTTC
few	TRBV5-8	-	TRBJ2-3	CASPTGIWGRNTDTQYF	TGTGCCAGCCCCACGGGGATTTGGGGGAGGAACACAGATACGCAGTATTTT
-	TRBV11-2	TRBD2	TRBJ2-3	CASSLGPAGATDTQYF	TGTGCCAGCAGCTTAGGGCCAGCGGGGGCCACAGATACGCAGTATTTT
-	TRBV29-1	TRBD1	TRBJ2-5	CSATPGQGSETQYF	TGCAGCGCCACCCCGGGACAGGGGAGCGAGACCCAGTACTTC
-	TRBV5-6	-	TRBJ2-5	CASSRFGGAGETQYF	TGTGCCAGCAGCCGCTTTGGGGGGGCCGGGGAGACCCAGTACTTC
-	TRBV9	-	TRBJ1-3	CASSVSGDSGNTIYF	TGTGCCAGCAGCGTTTCAGGGGACTCTGGAAACACCATATATTTT
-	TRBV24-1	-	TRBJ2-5	CATSDLLVLYF	TGTGCCACCAGTGATTTGCTAGTGCTGTACTTC
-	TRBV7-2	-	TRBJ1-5	CASSLSRTADQPQHF	TGTGCCAGCAGCTTAAGCCGGACAGCAGATCAGCCCCAGCATTTT
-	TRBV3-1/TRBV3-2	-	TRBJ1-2	CASSQAQGGSYGYTF	TGTGCCAGCAGCCAAGCCCAGGGAGGTTCCTATGGCTACACCTTC
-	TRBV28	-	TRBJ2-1	CASSPPPWRGSYNEQFF	TGTGCCAGCAGTCCACCCCCCTGGCGGGGAAGCTACAATGAGCAGTTCTTC
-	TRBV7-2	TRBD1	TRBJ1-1	CASSTTGNGEAFF	TGTGCCAGCAGCACGACAGGGAATGGTGAAGCTTTCTTT
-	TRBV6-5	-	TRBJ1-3	CASRQGVAGNTIYF	TGTGCCAGCCGCCAGGGAGTGGCTGGAAACACCATATATTTT
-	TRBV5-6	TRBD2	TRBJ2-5	CASSLETAGVRQETQYF	TGTGCCAGCAGCTTGGAAACAGCGGGGGTCCGTCAAGAGACCCAGTACTTC
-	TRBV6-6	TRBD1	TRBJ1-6	CASSYEGASYNSPLHF	TGTGCCAGCAGTTACGAGGGGGCATCCTATAATTCACCCCTCCACTTT
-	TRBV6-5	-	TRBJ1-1	CASREGFGPEAFF	TGTGCCAGCAGGGAGGGTTTTGGCCCTGAAGCTTTCTTT
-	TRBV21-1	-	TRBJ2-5	CASSKGSRGGAEETQYF	TGTGCCAGCAGCAAAGGTAGTAGGGGGGGGGCCGAAGAGACCCAGTACTTC
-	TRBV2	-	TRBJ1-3	CASSEDRASGNTIYF	TGTGCCAGCAGTGAAGACAGAGCCTCTGGAAACACCATATATTTT
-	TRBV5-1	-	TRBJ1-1	CASSLNFNLDFFF	TGCGCCAGCAGCTTGAATTTTAACCTCGATTTTTTCTTT
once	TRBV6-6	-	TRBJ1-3	CASSYVGWVAGNTIYF	TGTGCCAGCAGTTACGTAGGCTGGGTTGCTGGAAACACCATATATTTT